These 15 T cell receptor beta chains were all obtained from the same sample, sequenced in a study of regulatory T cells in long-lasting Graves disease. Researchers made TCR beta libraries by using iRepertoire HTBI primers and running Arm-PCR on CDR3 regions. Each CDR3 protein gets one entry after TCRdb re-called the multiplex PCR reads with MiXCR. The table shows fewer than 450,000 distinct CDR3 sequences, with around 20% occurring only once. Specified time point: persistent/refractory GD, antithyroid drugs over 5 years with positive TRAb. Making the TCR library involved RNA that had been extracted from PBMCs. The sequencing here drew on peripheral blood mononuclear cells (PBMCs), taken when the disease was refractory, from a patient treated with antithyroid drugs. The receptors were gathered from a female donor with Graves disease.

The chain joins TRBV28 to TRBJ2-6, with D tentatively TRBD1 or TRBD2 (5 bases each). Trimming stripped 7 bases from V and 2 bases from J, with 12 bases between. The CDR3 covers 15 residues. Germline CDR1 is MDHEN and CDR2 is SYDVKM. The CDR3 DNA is TGTGCCAGCATGCGGGTGGGGCCTGGGGCCAACGTCCTGACTTTC. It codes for CASMRVGPGANVLTF.

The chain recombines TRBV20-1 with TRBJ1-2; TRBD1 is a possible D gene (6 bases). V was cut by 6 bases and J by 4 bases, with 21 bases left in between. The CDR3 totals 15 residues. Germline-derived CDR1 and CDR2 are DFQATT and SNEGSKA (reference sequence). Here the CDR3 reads CSAHTWGAGVYGYTF. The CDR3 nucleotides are TGCAGTGCCCATACCTGGGGGGCTGGTGTCTATGGCTACACCTTC.

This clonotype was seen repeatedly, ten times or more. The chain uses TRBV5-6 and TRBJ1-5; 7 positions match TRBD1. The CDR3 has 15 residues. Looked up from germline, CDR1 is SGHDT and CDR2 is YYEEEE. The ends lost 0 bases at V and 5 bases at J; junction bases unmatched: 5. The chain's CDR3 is CASSLGWDRYQPQHF. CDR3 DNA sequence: TGTGCCAGCAGCTTGGGCTGGGACAGATATCAGCCCCAGCATTTT. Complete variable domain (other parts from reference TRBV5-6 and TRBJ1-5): DAGVTQSPTHLIKTRGQQVTLRCSPKSGHDTVSWYQQALGQGPQFIFQYYEEEERQRGNFPDRFSGHQFPNYSSELNVNALLLGDSALYLCASSLGWDRYQPQHFGDGTRLSIL.

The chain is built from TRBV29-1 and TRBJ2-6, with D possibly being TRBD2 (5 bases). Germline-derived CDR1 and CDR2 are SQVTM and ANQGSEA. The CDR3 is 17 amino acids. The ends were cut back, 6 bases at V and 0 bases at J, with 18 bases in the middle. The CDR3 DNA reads TGCAGCGTCGTACGACGTGACGGGGACTCTGGGGCCAACGTCCTGACTTTC. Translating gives CSVVRRDGDSGANVLTF.

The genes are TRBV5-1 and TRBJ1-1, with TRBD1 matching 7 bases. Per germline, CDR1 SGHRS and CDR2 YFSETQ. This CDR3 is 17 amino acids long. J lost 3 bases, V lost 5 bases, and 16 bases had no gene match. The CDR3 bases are TGCGCCAGCAGTACGACCCCCAGGGGGACCACGGACACTGAAGCTTTCTTT. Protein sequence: CASSTTPRGTTDTEAFF. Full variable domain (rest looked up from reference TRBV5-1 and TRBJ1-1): KAGVTQTPRYLIKTRGQQVTLSCSPISGHRSVSWYQQTPGQGLQFLFEYFSETQRNKGNFPGRFSGRQFSNSRSEMNVSTLELGDSALYLCASSTTPRGTTDTEAFFGQGTRLTVV.

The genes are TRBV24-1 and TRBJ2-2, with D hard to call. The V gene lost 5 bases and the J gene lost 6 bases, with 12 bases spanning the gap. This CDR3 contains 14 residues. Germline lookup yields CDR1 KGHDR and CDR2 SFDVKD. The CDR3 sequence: CATSGLLRAGELFF. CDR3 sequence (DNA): TGTGCCACCAGTGGCCTGCTACGCGCCGGGGAGCTGTTTTTT.

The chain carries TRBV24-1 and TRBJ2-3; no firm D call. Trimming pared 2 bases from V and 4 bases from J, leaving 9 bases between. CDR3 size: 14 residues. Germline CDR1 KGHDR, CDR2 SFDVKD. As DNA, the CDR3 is TGTGCCACCAGTGATTCCACCCTAGCAGATACGCAGTATTTT. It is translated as CATSDSTLADTQYF.

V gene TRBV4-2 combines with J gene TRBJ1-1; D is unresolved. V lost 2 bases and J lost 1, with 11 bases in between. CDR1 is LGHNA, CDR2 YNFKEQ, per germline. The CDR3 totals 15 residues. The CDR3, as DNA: TGTGCCAGCAGCCAACGGGAGGAGGGGAACACTGAAGCTTTCTTT. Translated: CASSQREEGNTEAFF.

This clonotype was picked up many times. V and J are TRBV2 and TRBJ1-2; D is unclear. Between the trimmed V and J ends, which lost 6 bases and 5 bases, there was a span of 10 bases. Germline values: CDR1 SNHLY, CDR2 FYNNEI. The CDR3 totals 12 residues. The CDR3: CASSGSVYGYTF. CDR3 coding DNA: TGTGCCAGCAGCGGATCAGTATATGGCTACACCTTC.

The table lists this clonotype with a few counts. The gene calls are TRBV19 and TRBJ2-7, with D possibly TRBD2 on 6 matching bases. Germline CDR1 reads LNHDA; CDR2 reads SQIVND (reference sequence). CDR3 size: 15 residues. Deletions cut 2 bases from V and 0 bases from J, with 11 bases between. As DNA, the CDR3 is TGTGCCAGTAGTATACGGTTAGCGGACTCCTACGAGCAGTACTTC. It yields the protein CASSIRLADSYEQYF.

This CDR3 reads CASRGRGGSYEQYF. CDR3 nucleotide sequence: TGTGCCAGCCGGGGCCGGGGAGGCTCCTACGAGCAGTACTTC. The rearrangement uses TRBV6-1 and TRBJ2-7, with D possibly matching TRBD2 (6 bases). Trimming pared 8 bases from V and 0 bases from J, leaving 14 bases between. The CDR3 sequence is 14 residues long. Germline CDR1 and CDR2: MNHNS and SASEGT.

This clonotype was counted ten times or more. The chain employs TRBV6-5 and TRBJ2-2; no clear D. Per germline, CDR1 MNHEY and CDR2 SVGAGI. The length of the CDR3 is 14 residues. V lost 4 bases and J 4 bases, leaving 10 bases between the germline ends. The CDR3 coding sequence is TGTGCCAGCAGTTCATCGCTAGTCACCGGGGAGCTGTTTTTT. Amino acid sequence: CASSSSLVTGELFF.

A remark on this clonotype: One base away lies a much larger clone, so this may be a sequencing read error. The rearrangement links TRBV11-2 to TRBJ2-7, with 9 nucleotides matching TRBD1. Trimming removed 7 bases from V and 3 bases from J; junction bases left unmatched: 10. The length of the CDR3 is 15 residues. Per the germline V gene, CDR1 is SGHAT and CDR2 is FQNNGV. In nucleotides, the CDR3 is TGTGCCAGCAACACAATCCGGGACAGGGACTACGAGCAGTACTTC. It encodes CASNTIRDRDYEQYF.

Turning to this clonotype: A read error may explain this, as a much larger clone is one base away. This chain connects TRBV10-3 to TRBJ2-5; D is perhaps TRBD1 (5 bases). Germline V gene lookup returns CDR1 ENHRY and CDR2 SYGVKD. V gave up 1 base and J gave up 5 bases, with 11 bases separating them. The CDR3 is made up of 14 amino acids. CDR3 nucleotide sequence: TGTGCCATCAGTGAGTTGACAGCTCCTGAGACCCAGTACTTC. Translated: CAISELTAPETQYF.

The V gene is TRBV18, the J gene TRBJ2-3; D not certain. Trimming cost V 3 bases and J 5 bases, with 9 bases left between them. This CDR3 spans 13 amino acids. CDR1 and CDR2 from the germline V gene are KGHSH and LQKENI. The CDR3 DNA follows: TGTGCCAGCTCACCTCTGGGAATAGATACGCAGTATTTT. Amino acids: CASSPLGIDTQYF.